The rows below give T cell receptor beta chains drawn from one sample of a study of cytomegalovirus exposure and HLA in healthy donors. Some clones are missing from TCRdb's copy, which holds only in-frame ones; the method was immunoSEQ multiplex PCR. Of around 190,000 clones listed, roughly 9.4% were seen once; the top ten hold approximately 1.5%. The sequencing sample was made of PBMCs. These TCRs come from a woman between 25 and 40 years old in good health and CMV-seropositive. The CDR3 runs from the conserved cysteine through the conserved F or W. The D gene is left open where the match is weak. Only part of the rows carry a size: once, few, many, or a class if the clone is expanded.

>TRBD2|few|TRBV5-7|TRBJ2-1
CASPGTSGTYNEQFF
TGTGCCAGCCCAGGGACTAGCGGGACCTACAATGAGCAGTTCTTC
>-|-|TRBV11-2|TRBJ2-1
CASREVGSYNEQFF
TGTGCCAGCAGGGAAGTCGGGAGCTACAATGAGCAGTTCTTC
>-|-|TRBV7-6|TRBJ2-7
CASSSSYAGEQYF
TGTGCCAGCAGCTCATCTTATGCGGGCGAGCAGTACTTC
>TRBD1|few|TRBV5-4|TRBJ1-1
CASSSRGPEAFF
TGTGCCAGCAGCAGCAGGGGGCCTGAAGCTTTCTTT
>-|-|TRBV7-2|TRBJ2-3
CASSLAVGVGTDTQYF
TGTGCCAGCAGCTTAGCTGTGGGAGTGGGGACAGATACGCAGTATTTT
>-|-|TRBV7-2|TRBJ2-7
CASSSQYEQYF
TGTGCCAGCAGCTCCCAATACGAGCAGTACTTC
>TRBD1|-|TRBV5-1|TRBJ1-1
CASSAGGANTEAFF
TGCGCCAGCAGCGCAGGGGGCGCGAACACTGAAGCTTTCTTT
>TRBD2|few|TRBV14|TRBJ2-7
CASSQRGLAYEQYF
TGTGCCAGCAGCCAGAGGGGACTAGCCTACGAGCAGTACTTC
>TRBD2|-|TRBV7-2|TRBJ2-7
CASSFGYGRGGYEQYF
TGTGCCAGCAGCTTCGGGTATGGGCGGGGGGGGTACGAGCAGTACTTC
>TRBD2|few|TRBV27|TRBJ2-1
CASSLTSVGNEQFF
TGTGCCAGCAGTTTAACTAGCGTGGGGAATGAGCAGTTCTTC
>TRBD1|-|TRBV30|TRBJ1-5
CAWSVVRGSDYSNQPQHF
TGTGCCTGGAGTGTTGTCAGGGGGTCGGATTATAGCAATCAGCCCCAGCATTTT
>-|-|TRBV7-2|TRBJ2-1
CASSSTGLSYNEQFF
TGTGCCAGCAGCTCGACAGGTCTCTCCTACAATGAGCAGTTCTTC
>-|few|TRBV5-1|TRBJ2-6
CASSFAPDTANVLTF
TGCGCCAGCAGCTTTGCCCCAGATACCGCCAACGTCCTGACTTTC
>TRBD2|few|TRBV11-2|TRBJ2-7
CASSFSWEGRNEQYF
TGTGCCAGCAGCTTTTCCTGGGAGGGCCGCAACGAGCAGTACTTC
>TRBD1|-|TRBV4-1|TRBJ2-1
CASSLRTGSDEQFF
TGCGCCAGCAGCCTACGGACAGGGTCCGATGAGCAGTTCTTC
>-|-|TRBV13|TRBJ2-5
CASSHGRGEAQYF
TGTGCCAGCAGCCACGGAAGAGGAGAGGCCCAGTACTTC
>TRBD2|-|TRBV30|TRBJ2-7
CAWSGGLSKYEQYF
TGTGCCTGGAGTGGGGGACTATCTAAATACGAGCAGTACTTC
>-|-|TRBV5-1|TRBJ2-1
CASSFELGNEQFF
TGCGCCAGCAGCTTCGAACTAGGGAATGAGCAGTTCTTC
>TRBD2|few|TRBV2|TRBJ2-5
CASSERRDFAGEETQYF
TGTGCCAGCAGTGAGAGGCGCGACTTTGCGGGGGAGGAGACCCAGTACTTC
>-|few|TRBV7-9|TRBJ1-1
CASSPTTVEAFF
TGTGCCAGCAGCCCAACCACGGTTGAAGCTTTCTTT
>TRBD1|few|TRBV2|TRBJ1-2
CASSGNRGHYGYTF
TGTGCCAGCAGTGGGAACAGGGGGCACTATGGCTACACCTTC
>-|-|TRBV9|TRBJ1-1
CASSPQVNTEAFF
TGTGCCAGCAGCCCCCAGGTGAACACTGAAGCTTTCTTT
>TRBD1|-|TRBV5-4|TRBJ2-3
CASSSRQGGRTDTQYF
TGTGCCAGCAGCAGCAGACAGGGGGGACGCACAGATACGCAGTATTTT
>-|-|TRBV19|TRBJ2-5
CASSIRGETQYF
TGTGCCAGTAGTATAAGAGGGGAGACCCAGTACTTC
>-|few|TRBV30|TRBJ2-1
CAWGRGLGATNEQFF
TGTGCCTGGGGGAGGGGGTTGGGGGCGACGAATGAGCAGTTCTTC
>TRBD1|few|TRBV5-1|TRBJ2-2
CASREGQGRTGELFF
TGCGCCAGCAGGGAGGGACAGGGGAGAACCGGGGAGCTGTTTTTT
>TRBD2|-|TRBV2|TRBJ2-3
CASSLRLAGLDTQYF
TGTGCCAGCAGCTTAAGACTAGCGGGACTAGATACGCAGTATTTT
>-|few|TRBV6-6|TRBJ2-2
CASSYSDRELFF
TGTGCCAGCAGTTACTCAGACAGGGAGCTGTTTTTT
>-|few|TRBV30|TRBJ2-5
CAWRSLGGVETQYF
TGTGCCTGGAGATCCCTGGGCGGGGTCGAGACCCAGTACTTC
>-|-|TRBV7-3|TRBJ2-7
CASTLFRTGGEQYF
TGTGCCAGCACCCTTTTTCGTACAGGCGGCGAGCAGTACTTC
>-|once|TRBV20-1|TRBJ2-7
CSAGATEQYF
TGCAGTGCTGGGGCTACCGAGCAGTACTTC
>-|few|TRBV29-1|TRBJ1-1
CSVVRFNTEAFF
TGCAGCGTTGTCCGGTTTAACACTGAAGCTTTCTTT
>-|few|TRBV23-1|TRBJ2-5
CASSPRDSPQETQYF
TGCGCCAGCAGTCCCCGGGACTCCCCACAAGAGACCCAGTACTTC
>-|few|TRBV7-2|TRBJ1-4
CASSFERATNEKLFF
TGTGCCAGCAGCTTTGAGCGTGCAACTAATGAAAAACTGTTTTTT
>-|-|TRBV4-2|TRBJ1-2
CASSQNEEQIAGYTF
TGTGCCAGCAGCCAGAATGAAGAACAAATCGCTGGCTACACCTTC
>-|few|TRBV27|TRBJ1-1
CASSLTTGSSSRTEAFF
TGTGCCAGCAGCTTAACAACAGGGTCTAGTAGTCGCACTGAAGCTTTCTTT
>TRBD2|-|TRBV4-1|TRBJ2-7
CASSRSRASGNEQYF
TGCGCCAGCAGCCGGTCGCGGGCTAGCGGAAACGAGCAGTACTTC
>-|few|TRBV5-1|TRBJ2-1
CASSLVVGGNEQFF
TGCGCCAGCAGCTTGGTGGTGGGGGGTAATGAGCAGTTCTTC
>TRBD1|-|TRBV4-1|TRBJ2-1
CASSQDWGPDRGLDEQFF
TGCGCCAGCAGCCAAGACTGGGGCCCGGACAGGGGGCTCGATGAGCAGTTCTTC
>-|few|TRBV7-9|TRBJ1-1
CASSLAGQGEAFF
TGTGCCAGCAGCTTAGCAGGCCAGGGGGAAGCTTTCTTT
>TRBD1|-|TRBV9|TRBJ1-1
CASSVSDRGAEAFF
TGTGCCAGCAGCGTATCGGACAGGGGCGCTGAAGCTTTCTTT
>-|-|TRBV9|TRBJ2-1
CASRGVGYNEQFF
TGTGCCAGCAGGGGCGTCGGATACAATGAGCAGTTCTTC
>-|few|TRBV4-2|TRBJ1-2
CASSHPAGPGYGYTF
TGTGCCAGCAGCCATCCAGCGGGGCCAGGCTATGGCTACACCTTC
>TRBD2|-|TRBV6-5|TRBJ2-5
CASRRLAGHQETQYF
TGTGCCAGCAGACGACTAGCGGGCCACCAAGAGACCCAGTACTTC
>-|few|TRBV7-6|TRBJ2-7
CASSLPVYSYEQYF
TGTGCCAGCAGCTTGCCGGTTTACTCCTACGAGCAGTACTTC
>TRBD1|few|TRBV2|TRBJ1-4
CASSKQTGAGEKLFF
TGTGCCAGCAGTAAACAGACAGGGGCGGGAGAAAAACTGTTTTTT
>TRBD1|-|TRBV7-9|TRBJ2-2
CASSLAVTGVRGELFF
TGTGCCAGCAGCTTAGCCGTGACAGGGGTCCGGGGGGAGCTGTTTTTT
>TRBD1|-|TRBV6-1|TRBJ1-3
CASSEAVSTGVSTIYF
TGTGCCAGCAGTGAAGCGGTCTCGACAGGGGTGAGCACCATATATTTT
>TRBD1|few|TRBV4-1|TRBJ1-4
CASSQASTGQGGKLFF
TGCGCCAGCAGCCAAGCGTCCACGGGACAGGGCGGAAAACTGTTTTTT
>-|-|TRBV30|TRBJ2-1
CAWSPGPSSYNEQFF
TGTGCCTGGAGTCCCGGTCCTAGCTCCTACAATGAGCAGTTCTTC